This T cell receptor (beta chain) is from a study of cytomegalovirus exposure and HLA in healthy donors. Study-level background: The approximately 120 million unique TCR beta sequences, from 150 million to 200 million T cells, were found by an earlier analysis.

Concerning this clone: Antigen: not known.

CDR1 LNHDA and CDR2 SQIVND come from the germline V gene (reference sequence). The CDR3 extends over 17 amino acids. The junction had 8 bases not matched to a gene; V was cut back by 6 bases and J by 4 bases. PCR employed 60 Vbeta and 13 Jbeta primers. Original methodology: About 9.9 million shared chains were among tens of millions of unique TCR beta chains counted in a later analysis. Produced via immunoSEQ multiplex PCR; TCRdb's table is partial and in-frame only. The DNA was the basis for D and trimming; V, J and clone size are from that table. The sample carries about 150,000 clones, roughly 81% recorded once. The study, taken as a whole, reports: Reported performance of the classifier showed diagnosis of cytomegalovirus status with high specificity and sensitivity. Researchers reportedly found TCR beta sequences accurately predicted most subjects' HLA-A and HLA-B alleles.

The sequence came from a woman under 30 in good health and CMV-seronegative. This rearrangement joins TRBV19 to TRBJ2-1, with 14 nucleotides matching TRBD2. Sequencing was performed on PBMCs. The CDR3 here is CASSQGLAGDFYNEQFF. The CDR3 coding sequence is TGTGCCAGTAGCCAGGGACTAGCGGGGGACTTTTACAATGAGCAGTTCTTC.